This record looks at one T cell receptor (beta chain) sequence and its context. This record belongs to a study of monozygotic twins with inflammatory bowel disease. TCRdb re-called the 5' RACE reads and shows each CDR3 protein once, DNA omitted. Recorded for this sample: 70,000 to 95,000 distinct CDR3 sequences. CDR1 LGHDT and CDR2 YNNKEL come from the germline V gene (reference sequence). CDR3 size: 13 residues. What was sequenced was blood. This chain uses TRBV3-1 with TRBJ1-2. This TCR derives from a human donor with ulcerative colitis or Crohn's disease, or a healthy co-twin of an affected twin (not recorded which). The CDR3 here is CASSQDLSGGYTF.